The 27 T cell receptor beta chains listed next were all sequenced from one sample in a study of OX40 agonist ivuxolimab in advanced cancers. Using immunoSEQ multiplex PCR, the repertoire was profiled, and TCRdb retains in-frame clones only, with some absent. The data show around 77,000 clones, approximately 78% seen once. This specimen consisted of CD4+ or CD8+ T cells sorted from blood, obtained in a trial of the OX40 agonist ivuxolimab. These receptors were obtained from an adult with an advanced solid tumor such as melanoma, head and neck, liver or kidney cancer.

The chain employs TRBV7-2 and TRBJ1-3; D is perhaps TRBD1 (5 bases). Germline lookup yields CDR1 SGHTA and CDR2 FQGNSA. V was shortened by 5 bases and J by 0 bases, with 8 bases between the two germline ends. This CDR3 has 14 residues. CDR3 residues: CASSHGTSGNTIYF. The CDR3, as DNA: TGTGCCAGCAGCCACGGGACCTCTGGAAACACCATATATTTT.

The chain is built from TRBV2 and TRBJ1-3; no firm D call. Trimming pared 5 bases from V and 5 bases from J, leaving 10 bases between. CDR3 size: 13 residues. Per the germline V gene, CDR1 is SNHLY and CDR2 is FYNNEI. The DNA for the CDR3 is TGTGCCAGCAGTTTACGACCCAGAAACACCATATATTTT. Translating gives CASSLRPRNTIYF.

The chain couples TRBV27 to TRBJ2-7; tentatively, D is TRBD1 (5 bases). The V end was cut by 10 bases, the J end by 2 bases, with 15 bases between. The CDR3 is 13 residues long. The germline V gene has CDR1 MNHEY and CDR2 SMNVEV (reference sequence). The DNA of the CDR3 is TGTGCCACTAGGGGTTCTGAAACCTACGAGCAGTACTTC. This encodes CATRGSETYEQYF.

The chain links TRBV2 to TRBJ2-7; 8 bases map to TRBD1. The germline CDR1 and CDR2 sequences are SNHLY and FYNNEI. Trimming removed 6 bases from V and 2 bases from J; junction bases left unmatched: 3. The CDR3 runs 13 residues. CDR3 loop: CASRGTGTYEQYF. DNA for the CDR3: TGTGCCAGCAGAGGGACAGGAACCTACGAGCAGTACTTC. The variable domain in full, completed from reference TRBV2 and TRBJ2-7, reads EPEVTQTPSHQVTQMGQEVILRCVPISNHLYFYWYRQILGQKVEFLVSFYNNEISEKSEIFDDQFSVERPDGSNFTLKIRSTKLEDSAMYFCASRGTGTYEQYFGPGTRLTVT.

The rearrangement uses TRBV30 and TRBJ2-1; D tentatively reads TRBD1 or TRBD2 (7 bases each). The V gene lost 2 bases and the J gene lost 15 bases, with 23 bases spanning the gap. The CDR3 extends over 14 amino acids. CDR1 and CDR2 from the germline V gene are GTSNPN and SVGIG (reference sequence). CDR3 region: CAWSRGLAARMGFF. CDR3 sequence (DNA): TGTGCCTGGAGTAGGGGGCTAGCGGCGCGGATGGGGTTCTTC.

This rearrangement joins TRBV19 to TRBJ2-7; TRBD1 aligns across 7 bases. Germline trimming cut 4 bases from V and 5 bases from J; bases unmatched to any gene: 14. CDR1 and CDR2 from the germline V gene are LNHDA and SQIVND (reference sequence). This CDR3 contains 16 residues. CDR3 bases: TGTGCCAGTAGTACGAGACAGGGACGTCTTTTGAACGAGCAGTACTTC. This gives the protein CASSTRQGRLLNEQYF.

V and J are TRBV19 and TRBJ1-1; maybe TRBD1 (5 bases). The length of the CDR3 is 16 residues. The germline V gene encodes CDR1 LNHDA and CDR2 SQIVND (reference sequence). V lost 3 bases and J lost 0, with 14 bases in between. The CDR3 DNA follows: TGTGCCAGTAGTATCGCTGGGGCCCGGATGAACACTGAAGCTTTCTTT. It translates to CASSIAGARMNTEAFF.

This clone was seen only once. The chain combines TRBV7-2 with TRBJ1-2; 9 positions match TRBD1. The CDR3 is 15 residues long. Germline loops: CDR1 SGHTA, CDR2 FQGNSA. With V trimmed by 3 bases and J by 8 bases, 10 bases remained unmatched. CDR3 residues: CASSFLGQGRRGYTF. CDR3 nucleotides: TGTGCCAGCAGCTTTCTCGGACAGGGGAGAAGGGGCTACACCTTC.

The rearrangement joins TRBV7-8 to TRBJ2-7; 9 nucleotides align to TRBD1. The CDR3 covers 16 residues. Per the germline V gene, CDR1 is SGHVS and CDR2 is FQNEAQ. Trimming cost V 1 base and J 3 bases; bases outside gene matches: 7. CDR3 residues: CASSLGMGQGFYEQYF. In DNA form, the CDR3 reads TGTGCCAGCAGCTTAGGTATGGGACAGGGCTTCTACGAGCAGTACTTC.

The chain employs TRBV4-1 and TRBJ1-2, with 7 nucleotides matching TRBD1. Germline loops: CDR1 MGHRA, CDR2 YSYEKL. The CDR3 totals 16 residues. The ends lost 0 bases at V and 2 bases at J; junction bases unmatched: 6. The CDR3 spells CASSQERVTGNYGYTF. The DNA for the CDR3 is TGCGCCAGCAGCCAAGAGCGGGTGACAGGGAACTATGGCTACACCTTC.

This chain joins TRBV5-1 and TRBJ2-6, with TRBD1 as a possible D gene (5 bases). The V end lost 0 bases, the J end lost 2 bases, and 9 bases lay between the germline ends. Germline V gene data show CDR1 as SGHRS and CDR2 as YFSETQ. This CDR3 region has 16 residues. CDR3 coding DNA: TGCGCCAGCAGCTTGGCCGTGGACACTGGGGCCAACGTCCTGACTTTC. This codes for CASSLAVDTGANVLTF.

V gene TRBV12-5 combines with J gene TRBJ1-2; TRBD1 might be the D (5 bases). The V end lost 5 bases, the J end lost 4 bases, and 23 bases lay between the germline ends. CDR3 length equals 17 residues. CDR1 and CDR2 (germline): LGHNT, FRNRAP. CDR3 region: CASGTEGGTEHTYGYTF. Here the CDR3 DNA reads TGTGCTAGTGGTACCGAAGGCGGGACGGAGCACACCTATGGCTACACCTTC.

The chain combines TRBV30 with TRBJ2-5, with D unclear. This CDR3 has 14 amino acids. Germline V gives CDR1 GTSNPN, CDR2 SVGIG (reference sequence). Trimming pared 0 bases from V and 5 bases from J, leaving 13 bases between. CDR3 coding DNA: TGTGCCTGGAGTGTACTTCTTCCTAGGGAGACCCAGTACTTC. This codes for CAWSVLLPRETQYF.

The V gene is TRBV5-1, the J gene TRBJ2-1; D possibly corresponds to TRBD2 (5 bases). Looked up from germline, CDR1 is SGHRS and CDR2 is YFSETQ. V lost 2 bases and J 3 bases, leaving 15 bases between the germline ends. The CDR3 length is 16 residues. The CDR3 region has the DNA TGCGCCAGCAGCTTAGATCTGGGGAGAGGCTACAATGAGCAGTTCTTC. This sequence encodes CASSLDLGRGYNEQFF. The full variable domain, in which reference TRBV5-1 and TRBJ2-1 provide the parts outside the CDR3, is KAGVTQTPRYLIKTRGQQVTLSCSPISGHRSVSWYQQTPGQGLQFLFEYFSETQRNKGNFPGRFSGRQFSNSRSEMNVSTLELGDSALYLCASSLDLGRGYNEQFFGPGTRLTVL.

V gene TRBV6-5 combines with J gene TRBJ1-4; D gene ambiguous. V was clipped by 3 bases and J by 2 bases, with 10 bases between them. Germline V gene sequence: CDR1 MNHEY, CDR2 SVGAGI. The CDR3 totals 15 residues. The CDR3 region is CASSYLGLTNEKLFF. DNA of the CDR3: TGTGCCAGCAGTTATTTAGGGCTCACTAATGAAAAACTGTTTTTT.

This chain uses TRBV28 with TRBJ1-6; D is unclear. CDR1 and CDR2 (germline): MDHEN, SYDVKM. The V and J ends lost 6 bases and 7 bases respectively, with 7 bases between them. The CDR3 sequence is 12 residues long. Written as DNA, the CDR3 is TGTGCCAGCAGCATAAGGAATTCACCCCTCCACTTT. Translation: CASSIRNSPLHF.

Note on this clone: Mismatch with germline at one junction end may stem from a read error. The CDR3 spells CASSLDLAIRDF. CDR3 sequence (DNA): TGTGCCAGCAGCTTAGATCTTGCCATTAGGGACTTC. The V and J genes are TRBV7-9 and TRBJ1-2; D uncertain. The CDR3 runs to 12 residues. Per germline, CDR1 SEHNR and CDR2 FQNEAQ (reference sequence).

The J gene is TRBJ2-1, the V gene TRBV4-2; no firm D call. V dropped 0 bases and J dropped 6 bases, with 9 bases sitting between them. Germline CDR1 and CDR2: LGHNA and YNFKEQ. The CDR3 is 14 amino acids. CDR3 sequence: CASSQEEVPNEQFF. For the CDR3, the DNA is TGTGCCAGCAGCCAAGAAGAAGTACCCAATGAGCAGTTCTTC.

The chain is built from TRBV6-5 and TRBJ2-7; D might be TRBD1 or TRBD2, each matching 5 bases. CDR3 length: 14 residues. V was cut by 6 bases and J by 7 bases, with 19 bases left in between. Germline loops: CDR1 MNHEY, CDR2 SVGAGI. The CDR3, as DNA: TGTGCCAGCAGCCGGGGCCCTCCCTTAGTGGAGCAGTACTTC. Translation: CASSRGPPLVEQYF.

The chain carries TRBV18 and TRBJ1-1; D call uncertain. Germline V CDR1 and CDR2: KGHSH, LQKENI. V was pared by 5 bases and J by 2 bases, with 15 bases between. The CDR3 has 15 amino acids. The CDR3 sequence is CASSSDAGYNTEAFF. The CDR3 nucleotides read TGTGCCAGCTCATCCGATGCGGGTTACAACACTGAAGCTTTCTTT.

V gene TRBV6-1 combines with J gene TRBJ1-5; D is ambiguous. Germline CDR1 and CDR2: MNHNS and SASEGT. CDR3 length: 13 residues. Trimming stripped 7 bases from V and 6 bases from J, with 13 bases between. The CDR3 DNA reads as TGTGCCAGCAAGGGCTCGGCTCGTCAGCCCCAGCATTTT. Residues: CASKGSARQPQHF.

The rearrangement links TRBV5-5 to TRBJ1-1, with D tentatively TRBD1 (5 bases). Looked up from germline, CDR1 is SGHKS and CDR2 is YYEKEE (reference sequence). This CDR3 comprises 14 residues. V lost 3 bases to trimming and J lost 0 bases, with 9 bases between them. CDR3 protein: CASSSRQMNTEAFF. CDR3 bases: TGTGCCAGCAGCTCCCGACAGATGAACACTGAAGCTTTCTTT.

V and J are TRBV27 and TRBJ2-7; D may be TRBD1 (6 bases). CDR1 is MNHEY, CDR2 SMNVEV, per germline (reference sequence). The CDR3 contains 15 residues. Trimming took 2 bases from V and 3 from J, leaving 14 bases between them. Here the CDR3 DNA reads TGTGCCAGCAGTTTAAGTTACCAGGGGTACTACGAGCAGTACTTC. This gives the protein CASSLSYQGYYEQYF.

This clone has only one observation. The chain combines TRBV2 with TRBJ2-4; D remains unclear. V was clipped by 5 bases and J by 0 bases, with 8 bases between them. The CDR3 has 14 residues. Per germline, CDR1 SNHLY and CDR2 FYNNEI. The CDR3 loop is CASSTRLAKNIQYF. The CDR3 DNA reads as TGTGCCAGCAGTACGAGACTAGCCAAAAACATTCAGTACTTC.

The rearrangement uses TRBV19 and TRBJ2-4, with 16 bases fitting TRBD2. The trim removed 4 bases at V and 7 bases at J, leaving 13 bases unmatched. Germline V gene sequence: CDR1 LNHDA, CDR2 SQIVND (reference sequence). The CDR3 totals 19 residues. CDR3 nucleotide sequence: TGTGCCAGTAGTAAACGGGGACTAGCGGGGGGGCCGATACGGAACATTCAGTACTTC. This translates into CASSKRGLAGGPIRNIQYF.

This rearrangement joins TRBV7-2 to TRBJ2-5; D uncertain. Trimming took off 5 bases at V and 2 bases at J, with 9 bases between the two ends. The CDR3 extends over 13 amino acids. Germline V gives CDR1 SGHTA, CDR2 FQGNSA. As DNA, the CDR3 is TGTGCCAGCAGCCGGGTACCTCAAGAGACCCAGTACTTC. Translation: CASSRVPQETQYF.

This clone was found a few times. This CDR3 is CASSPRDRGSDTQYF. In nucleotides, the CDR3 is TGTGCCAGCAGCCCACGGGACAGGGGCTCAGATACGCAGTATTTT. The V call is TRBV7-3, the J call TRBJ2-3; the match to TRBD1 covers 10 bases. The CDR3 spans 15 residues. CDR1 is SGHTA, CDR2 FQGTGA, per germline. J gave up 4 bases and V 5 bases, and 6 bases lay outside the gene matches.